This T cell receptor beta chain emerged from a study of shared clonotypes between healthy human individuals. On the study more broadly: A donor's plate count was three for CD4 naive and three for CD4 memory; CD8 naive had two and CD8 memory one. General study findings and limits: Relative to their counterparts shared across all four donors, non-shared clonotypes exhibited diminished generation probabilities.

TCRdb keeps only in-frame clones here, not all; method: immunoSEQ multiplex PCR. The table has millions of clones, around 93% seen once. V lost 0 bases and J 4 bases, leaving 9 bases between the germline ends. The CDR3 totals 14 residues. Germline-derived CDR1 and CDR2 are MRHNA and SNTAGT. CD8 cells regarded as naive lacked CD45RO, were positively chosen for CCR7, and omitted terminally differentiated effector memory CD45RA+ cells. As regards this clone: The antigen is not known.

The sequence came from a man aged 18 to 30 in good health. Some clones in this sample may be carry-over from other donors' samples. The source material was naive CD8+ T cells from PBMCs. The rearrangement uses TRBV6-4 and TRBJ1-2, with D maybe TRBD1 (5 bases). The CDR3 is CASSDSKGSYGYTF. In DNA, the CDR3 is TGTGCCAGCAGTGACTCTAAGGGGTCCTATGGCTACACCTTC.